This TCR beta chain was sequenced for a study of cytomegalovirus exposure and HLA in healthy donors. 13 Jbeta primers and 60 Vbeta primers were used for the PCR. The method was immunoSEQ multiplex PCR; TCRdb's version includes in-frame clones alone and lacks a portion of them. The profile covers 90,000 to 100,000 clones, with 78% appearing a single time and more than 0.6% taken by the ten largest. V was clipped by 3 bases and J by 0 bases; unmatched bases: 11. Germline V gene sequence: CDR1 LNHDA, CDR2 SQIVND (reference sequence). The CDR3 covers 18 residues. The source material was PBMCs. The chain links TRBV19 to TRBJ1-5, with 7 nucleotides matching TRBD1. The sequence derives from a woman aged 55-70 years in good health and CMV-seronegative. The CDR3: CASSMAFSGGYSNQPQHF. CDR3 in DNA: TGTGCCAGTAGTATGGCATTCTCAGGGGGTTATAGCAATCAGCCCCAGCATTTT.